These T cell receptor beta chains were read from a single sample in a study of neurological immune-mediated disorders. TCRdb ran MiXCR on the 5' RACE reads and lists one entry per CDR3 protein. The sample has more than 75,000 distinct CDR3 sequences, 3% to 4.5% seen once. The sequenced material came from PBMCs. The receptors shown here come from a woman aged 45-59 years with multiple sclerosis. Both conserved end residues are part of each CDR3. A D gene is named only where the DNA matches it firmly. Clone size is stated in some rows and not others, as once, few, many or a class when expanded.

j_call,clone_size,d_call,v_call,cdr3_aa,cdr3_nt
TRBJ1-5,many,NA,TRBV5-1,CASSLGTGNQPQHF,TGCGCCAGCAGCTTGGGGACGGGCAATCAGCCCCAGCATTTT
TRBJ1-2,many,NA,TRBV12-3/TRBV12-4,CASSFQRSYGYTF,TGTGCCAGCAGTTTTCAGCGGTCCTATGGCTACACCTTC
TRBJ2-1,many,NA,TRBV12-3/TRBV12-4,CASSLQGYEQFF,TGTGCCAGCAGTTTACAGGGTTATGAGCAGTTCTTC
TRBJ2-1,many,TRBD1,TRBV20-1,CSAREPGTGDYNEQFF,TGCAGTGCTAGAGAACCCGGGACAGGGGATTACAATGAGCAGTTCTTC
TRBJ2-7,many,TRBD2,TRBV5-1,CASSRAGGEYEQYF,TGCGCCAGCAGCAGGGCGGGGGGCGAATACGAGCAGTACTTC
TRBJ2-3,many,TRBD1,TRBV7-6,CASSSPTGSSTDTQYF,TGTGCCAGCAGCTCCCCGACAGGGTCCAGCACAGATACGCAGTATTTT
TRBJ2-2,many,TRBD2,TRBV6-6,CASSYSAGGPTGELFF,TGTGCCAGCAGTTACTCTGCGGGGGGGCCCACCGGGGAGCTGTTTTTT
TRBJ2-3,many,TRBD1,TRBV5-1,CASSLTGDSTDTQYF,TGCGCCAGCAGCCTGACAGGGGATAGCACAGATACGCAGTATTTT
TRBJ2-2,many,TRBD2,TRBV10-3,CAISDPGLAGFTGELFF,TGTGCCATCAGTGACCCGGGACTAGCGGGGTTCACCGGGGAGCTGTTTTTT
TRBJ2-1,many,NA,TRBV5-6,CASSWTTAYNEQFF,TGTGCCAGCAGCTGGACAACAGCTTACAATGAGCAGTTCTTC
TRBJ2-3,many,TRBD2,TRBV7-9,CASSPRNSGGSDTQYF,TGTGCCAGCAGTCCCCGGAATAGCGGGGGGTCAGATACGCAGTATTTT
TRBJ1-3,many,TRBD1,TRBV9,CASSADRAGNTIYF,TGTGCCAGCAGCGCCGACAGGGCAGGAAACACCATATATTTT
TRBJ1-2,many,NA,TRBV20-1,CSATRTNLATYGYTF,TGCAGTGCTACTAGGACCAATCTGGCCACCTATGGCTACACCTTC
TRBJ1-2,NA,TRBD1,TRBV5-1,CASSLDRGKGYTF,TGCGCCAGCAGCTTGGACAGGGGGAAAGGCTACACCTTC
TRBJ1-1,many,NA,TRBV28,CASSLADTEAFF,TGTGCCAGCAGTTTAGCGGACACTGAAGCTTTCTTT
TRBJ2-4,many,NA,TRBV4-3,CASSDRLAKNIQYF,TGCGCCAGCAGCGATAGATTGGCCAAAAACATTCAGTACTTC
TRBJ2-3,many,NA,TRBV5-1,CASSSSLAPTDTQYF,TGCGCCAGCAGCTCCAGCCTAGCGCCCACAGATACGCAGTATTTT
TRBJ2-2,many,NA,TRBV7-2,CASSWGLVNTGELFF,TGTGCCAGCAGCTGGGGGCTAGTGAACACCGGGGAGCTGTTTTTT
TRBJ2-5,many,NA,TRBV27,CASSLRGGSGETQYF,TGTGCCAGCAGTTTAAGAGGAGGGAGTGGAGAGACCCAGTACTTC
TRBJ2-1,many,NA,TRBV5-1,CASSDLTGPYNEQFF,TGCGCCAGCAGCGATCTTACCGGGCCGTACAATGAGCAGTTCTTC
TRBJ2-2,many,NA,TRBV20-1,CSALVGQYTGELFF,TGCAGTGCTCTCGTCGGACAGTACACCGGGGAGCTGTTTTTT
TRBJ2-5,many,NA,TRBV12-3/TRBV12-4,CASRAGAQETQYF,TGTGCCAGCAGGGCGGGGGCCCAAGAGACCCAGTACTTC
TRBJ2-1,many,NA,TRBV20-1,CSARVVDRDEQFF,TGCAGTGCTAGAGTCGTGGATCGTGATGAGCAGTTCTTC
TRBJ2-5,many,NA,TRBV7-9,CASSWHIKQETQYF,TGTGCCAGCAGCTGGCACATTAAACAAGAGACCCAGTACTTC
TRBJ1-1,many,TRBD1,TRBV14,CASSQYRGRNTEAFF,TGTGCCAGCAGCCAATACAGGGGGCGAAACACTGAAGCTTTCTTT
TRBJ2-3,many,NA,TRBV4-3,CASSQEAQSTDTQYF,TGCGCCAGCAGCCAAGAGGCACAGTCCACAGATACGCAGTATTTT
TRBJ2-1,few,NA,TRBV7-9,CASRDRGEQFF,TGTGCCAGCAGGGACCGGGGAGAGCAGTTCTTC